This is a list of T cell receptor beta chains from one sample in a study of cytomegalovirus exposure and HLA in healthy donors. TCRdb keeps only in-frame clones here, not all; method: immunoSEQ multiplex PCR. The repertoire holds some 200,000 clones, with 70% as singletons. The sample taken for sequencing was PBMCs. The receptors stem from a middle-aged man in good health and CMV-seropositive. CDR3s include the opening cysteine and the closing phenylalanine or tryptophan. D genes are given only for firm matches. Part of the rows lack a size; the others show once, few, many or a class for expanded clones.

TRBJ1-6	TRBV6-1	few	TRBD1	TGTGCCAGCAGTTTGGGACAGGGGAATAATTCACCCCTCCACTTT	CASSLGQGNNSPLHF
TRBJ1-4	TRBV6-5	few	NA	TGTGCCAGCAGTTACCAACAGACAAATGAAAAACTGTTTTTT	CASSYQQTNEKLFF
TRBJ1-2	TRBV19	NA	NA	TGTGCCAGTAGTCATCGACAGGTTCATACCTTC	CASSHRQVHTF
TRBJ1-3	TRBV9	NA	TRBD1	TGTGCCAGCAGCGTAGGGGACAGCCTCTCTGGAAACACCATATATTTT	CASSVGDSLSGNTIYF
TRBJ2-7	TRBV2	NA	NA	TGTACCAGCAGGACCCGTAGCAGATACGACGAGCAGTACTTC	CTSRTRSRYDEQYF
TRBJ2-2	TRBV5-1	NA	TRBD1	TGCGCCAGCAGCCGGACAGGGGGCACCGGGGAGCTGTTTTTT	CASSRTGGTGELFF
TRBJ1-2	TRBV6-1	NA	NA	TGTGCCAGCAGTGCCCTAACCTATGGCTACACCTTC	CASSALTYGYTF
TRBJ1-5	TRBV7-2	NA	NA	TGTGCCAGCAGCTATTCAGGGGCAAACAATCAGCCCCAGCATTTT	CASSYSGANNQPQHF
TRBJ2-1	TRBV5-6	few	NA	TGTGCCAGCAGCTCCAGTTCTAGGTGGAATGAGCAGTTCTTC	CASSSSSRWNEQFF
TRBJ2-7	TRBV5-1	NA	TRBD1	TGCGCCAGCAGCTTGTCCTCGGACAGGGGGGCCTACGAGCAGTACTTC	CASSLSSDRGAYEQYF
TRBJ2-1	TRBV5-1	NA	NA	TGCGCCAGCAGCTTGGACAGCAACTCCTACAATGAGCAGTTCTTC	CASSLDSNSYNEQFF
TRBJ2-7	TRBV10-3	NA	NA	TGTGCCTCGGGGAGACAGGTTTACGAGCAGTACTTC	CASGRQVYEQYF
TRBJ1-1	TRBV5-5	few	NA	TGTGCCAGCAGCTTGGGGTGGGCGCGGGGGGACACTGAAGCTTTCTTT	CASSLGWARGDTEAFF
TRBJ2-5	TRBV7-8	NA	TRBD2	TGTGCCAGCAGCTCGGGGGGGCCTGAGACCCAGTACTTC	CASSSGGPETQYF
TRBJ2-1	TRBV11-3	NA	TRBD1	TGTGCCAGCAGCGGGACAGCATACAATGAGCAGTTCTTC	CASSGTAYNEQFF
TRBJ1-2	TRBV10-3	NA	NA	TGTGCCATCAGTGAGTCAGGGGCCGATGGCTATGGCTACACCTTC	CAISESGADGYGYTF
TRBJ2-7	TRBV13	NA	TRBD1	TGTGCCAGCAGCCCCTCCCCGGGACAGGGGGCATATGGGCAGTACTTC	CASSPSPGQGAYGQYF
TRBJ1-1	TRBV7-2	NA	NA	TGTGCCAGCAGCTGGCAGATGTCGTTGAACACTGAAGCTTTCTTT	CASSWQMSLNTEAFF
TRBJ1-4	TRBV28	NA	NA	TGTGCCAGCAGTTCCCGGACAAAGAAAGAAAAACTGTTTTTT	CASSSRTKKEKLFF
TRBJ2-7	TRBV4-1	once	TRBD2	TGCGCCAGCAGCCATGGGGGGGTCGGCTACGAGCAGTACTTC	CASSHGGVGYEQYF
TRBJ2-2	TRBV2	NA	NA	TGTGCCAGCAGTGATTACGTCCCACGGGGGCTGTTTTTT	CASSDYVPRGLFF
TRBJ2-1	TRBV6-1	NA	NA	TGTGCCAGCAGTGAACGTACCTTAGACTTAAACAATGAGCAGTTCTTC	CASSERTLDLNNEQFF
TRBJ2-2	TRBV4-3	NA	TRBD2	TGCGCCAGCAGCCAATTGGGACTAGCGGGGGAGGGCACCGGGGAGCTGCTTTTT	CASSQLGLAGEGTGELLF
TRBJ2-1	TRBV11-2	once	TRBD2	TGTGCCAGCAGCTTAGATGCGGGGGTTTACAATGAGCAGTTCTTC	CASSLDAGVYNEQFF
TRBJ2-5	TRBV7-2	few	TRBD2	TGTGCCAGCAGCTTTAGCGGGGGAATCTTGGAGACCCAGTACTTC	CASSFSGGILETQYF
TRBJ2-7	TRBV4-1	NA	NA	TGCGCCAGCAGCCAATCGTCAGGACAATACTCCTACGAGCAGTACTTC	CASSQSSGQYSYEQYF
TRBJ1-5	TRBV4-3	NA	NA	TGCGCCAGCAGCCAAGATCTTACCTGGGGAGCCCAGCATTTT	CASSQDLTWGAQHF
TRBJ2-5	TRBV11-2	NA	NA	TGTGCCAGCAGCTTAAGTGGGGCTTTAGAGACCCAGTACTTC	CASSLSGALETQYF
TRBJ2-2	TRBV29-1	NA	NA	TGCAGCGTTCAGGGAACGGACACCGGGGAGCTGTTTTTT	CSVQGTDTGELFF
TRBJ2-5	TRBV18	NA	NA	TGTGCCAGCTCACCACCGGCAGGACAAGAGACCCAGTACTTC	CASSPPAGQETQYF
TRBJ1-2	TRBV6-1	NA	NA	TGTGCCAGCAGTCCCCATACTGAGAGGGGGGGAGGCTACACCTTC	CASSPHTERGGGYTF
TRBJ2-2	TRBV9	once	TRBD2	TGTGCCAGCAGCGAGGGTAGCGGGGGCTACACCGGGGAGCTGTTTTTT	CASSEGSGGYTGELFF
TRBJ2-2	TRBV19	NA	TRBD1	TGTGCCAGTAGTCCCCGGACAGGGCGGAACACCGGGGAGCTGTTTTTT	CASSPRTGRNTGELFF
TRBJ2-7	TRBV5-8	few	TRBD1	TGTGCCAGCAGCTACGGGACAGGATACTACGAGCAGTACTTC	CASSYGTGYYEQYF
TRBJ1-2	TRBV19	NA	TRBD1	TGTGCCAGTAGTCCCCCGGGACAGGGGATAGAGGGCTACACCTTC	CASSPPGQGIEGYTF
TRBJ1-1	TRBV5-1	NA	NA	TGCGCCAGCAGCCCCTGGGGGGGGAAAACTGAAGCTTTCTTT	CASSPWGGKTEAFF
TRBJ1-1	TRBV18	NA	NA	TGTGCCAGCTCAGCGACAGGGAACACTGAAGCTTTCTTT	CASSATGNTEAFF
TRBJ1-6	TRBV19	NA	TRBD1	TGTGCCAGTAGTGCACGGACAGGGGGTAATTCACCCCTCCACTTT	CASSARTGGNSPLHF
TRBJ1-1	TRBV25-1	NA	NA	TGTGCCAGCGGCGGGGGGGCGCGTGAAGCTTTCTTT	CASGGGAREAFF
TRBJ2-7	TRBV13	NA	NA	TGTGCCAGCAGCTTAACGAGGAGCGGGGAGCAGTACTTC	CASSLTRSGEQYF
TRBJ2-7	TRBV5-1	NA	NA	TGCGCCAGCAGCTCTACCCGTCAGGGGGGCGAGCAGTACTTC	CASSSTRQGGEQYF